These T cell receptor beta chains were read from a single sample in a study of blood T cell repertoires in COVID-19. Libraries were prepared by immunoSEQ multiplex PCR; TCRdb keeps only in-frame clonotypes and omits some of them. The data show roughly 300,000 clones, just under 90% seen once. Input material: peripheral blood. These receptors were obtained from a woman aged 25-40 years with COVID-19, enrolled during active disease. The CDR3 runs from the conserved cysteine through the conserved F or W. D genes are given only for firm matches. Only part of the rows carry a size: once, few, many, or a class if the clone is expanded.

size: -
D: TRBD1
V: TRBV6-5
J: TRBJ1-1
CDR3: CASRTGDTEAFF
DNA: TGTGCCAGCAGGACAGGGGACACTGAAGCTTTCTTT

size: -
D: -
V: TRBV12-5
J: TRBJ2-5
CDR3: CASGRGAEGETQYF
DNA: TGTGCTAGTGGTCGCGGGGCAGAGGGCGAGACCCAGTACTTC

size: -
D: TRBD2
V: TRBV5-1
J: TRBJ2-3
CDR3: CASSLGSGGLTDTQYF
DNA: TGCGCCAGCAGCTTGGGTAGCGGGGGGCTCACAGATACGCAGTATTTT

size: once
D: TRBD1
V: TRBV11-2
J: TRBJ1-1
CDR3: CASSLVQGWGTEAFF
DNA: TGTGCCAGCAGCTTGGTACAGGGGTGGGGCACTGAAGCTTTCTTT

size: -
D: -
V: TRBV28
J: TRBJ1-6
CDR3: CASSLRPGNNSPLHF
DNA: TGTGCCAGCAGTTTACGACCGGGAAATAATTCACCCCTCCACTTT

size: -
D: -
V: TRBV27
J: TRBJ1-5
CDR3: CASSLFWGDNQPQHF
DNA: TGTGCCAGCAGTTTATTTTGGGGGGATAATCAGCCCCAGCATTTT

size: once
D: -
V: TRBV2
J: TRBJ1-5
CDR3: CASKGKFRTPQHF
DNA: TGTGCCAGCAAGGGGAAATTTAGGACGCCCCAGCATTTT

size: -
D: TRBD1
V: TRBV12-5
J: TRBJ2-1
CDR3: CASGLASGGNRNEQFF
DNA: TGTGCTAGTGGTTTGGCCTCAGGGGGCAATAGGAATGAGCAGTTCTTC

size: -
D: -
V: TRBV5-1
J: TRBJ1-1
CDR3: CASSSNPGFEAFF
DNA: TGCGCCAGCAGCTCGAATCCGGGGTTTGAAGCTTTCTTT

size: -
D: TRBD2
V: TRBV13
J: TRBJ2-7
CDR3: CASSPHGLAAIYEQYF
DNA: TGTGCCAGCAGCCCCCACGGACTAGCCGCAATCTACGAGCAGTACTTC

size: -
D: -
V: TRBV5-1
J: TRBJ1-5
CDR3: CASSLGPGVNQPQHF
DNA: TGCGCCAGCAGCTTGGGGCCAGGGGTAAATCAGCCCCAGCATTTT

size: once
D: -
V: TRBV14
J: TRBJ2-4
CDR3: CASSVRQGLDIQYF
DNA: TGTGCCAGCAGCGTTAGGCAGGGATTAGACATTCAGTACTTC

size: -
D: TRBD1
V: TRBV28
J: TRBJ1-1
CDR3: CASSLWDRDSMAFF
DNA: TGTGCCAGCAGTTTATGGGACAGGGATAGTATGGCTTTCTTT